This TCR beta chain is from a study of blood T cell repertoires in COVID-19. Study-level information: Sites across the United States, Italy and Spain contributed samples from acute and convalescent COVID-19. PBMCs, B-cell-depleted T cells, or T cells were the source of the cDNA or gDNA that made up the material.

Authors' methods: Estimation of nucleated cell counts relied on the amplification of reference gene primers. Generated by immunoSEQ multiplex PCR, the TCRdb table keeps only in-frame clones and is missing some. The DNA was the basis for D and trimming; V, J and clone size are from that table. The table lists about 400,000 clones, roughly 90% of them singletons. This CDR3 is built from 17 residues. V shed 1 base and J 6 bases; nucleotides not matched to a gene: 14. CDR1 and CDR2 (germline): SGHTA, FQGNSA. The specimen was peripheral blood. The sequence was collected from a man aged 35 to 55 with acute or convalescent COVID-19. This rearrangement joins TRBV7-2 to TRBJ2-7; 8 nucleotides match TRBD2. CDR3 in amino acids: CASSLGLGLDGGGEQYF. The DNA for the CDR3 is TGTGCCAGCAGCTTAGGATTGGGACTAGACGGAGGCGGCGAGCAGTACTTC.